This TCR beta chain is from a study of blood T cells in healthy people across ages. On this clonotype: This clone may be a read error of a much larger clone one base away.

PCR was performed a second time for about 7 to 12 cycles using a sample-barcoded 5' primer and a J-beta primer mix. MiXCR was run by TCRdb on the 5' RACE reads, yielding one entry per CDR3 protein. The sample has 650,000 to 1,000,000 distinct CDR3 sequences, around 34% seen once; the top ten hold approximately 13%. The sample was blood. The source is a man aged 18-30 years in good health.

The chain's CDR3 is CACRGQGSSETQYF. The CDR3 bases are TGTGCCTGCAGAGGACAGGGTTCATCGGAGACCCAGTACTTC. The V and J genes are TRBV6-6 and TRBJ2-4; 8 positions match TRBD1. The J call is doubtful: the DNA matches TRBJ2-5 better. The CDR3 is 14 amino acids. Germline V gene data show CDR1 as MNHNY and CDR2 as SVGAGI (reference sequence).